These 3 T cell receptor beta chains were sequenced from one sample in a study of CD8+CD57+ T cells in acquired aplastic anemia. Profiling of TCR beta VDJ combinations and CDR3 sequences used genomic DNA as template. TCRdb itself ran the reads through MiXCR, one entry per CDR3 protein. This table holds under 200,000 distinct CDR3 sequences, 50% to 75% found once. Source material: sorted CD4+, CD8+, or CD8+CD57+ T cells (not recorded which) from PBMCs. The receptors derive from a human donor with severe aplastic anemia or a healthy control (not recorded which).

The gene calls are TRBV20-1 and TRBJ2-7, with 7 bases matching TRBD1. This CDR3 has 13 residues. With V trimmed by 6 bases and J by 1 base, 6 bases remained unmatched. CDR1 DFQATT and CDR2 SNEGSKA come from the germline V gene (reference sequence). In DNA form, the CDR3 reads TGCAGTGCCGCCGGGACAGCTTCCTACGAGCAGTACTTC. Its protein is CSAAGTASYEQYF.

J is TRBJ1-2 and V is TRBV7-8; a weak D match, TRBD1 (6 bases). This CDR3 is built from 14 residues. V gave up 2 bases and J gave up 7 bases, with 14 bases separating them. The germline gives CDR1 SGHVS, CDR2 FQNEAQ. As DNA, the CDR3 is TGTGCCAGCAGCTTAATTCTGGGGGCGGGTGGCTACACCTTC. Protein product: CASSLILGAGGYTF.

This clonotype appeared once. This sequence joins TRBV7-3 and TRBJ2-2; tentatively, D is TRBD1 (6 bases). The germline CDR1 and CDR2 sequences are SGHTA and FQGTGA. The CDR3 is made up of 16 amino acids. Trimming stripped 1 base from V and 5 bases from J, with 14 bases between. The CDR3 DNA reads as TGTGCCAGCAGCTTAAGTTCTGGGGGCCTTACCGGGGAGCTGTTTTTT. Its translation: CASSLSSGGLTGELFF.